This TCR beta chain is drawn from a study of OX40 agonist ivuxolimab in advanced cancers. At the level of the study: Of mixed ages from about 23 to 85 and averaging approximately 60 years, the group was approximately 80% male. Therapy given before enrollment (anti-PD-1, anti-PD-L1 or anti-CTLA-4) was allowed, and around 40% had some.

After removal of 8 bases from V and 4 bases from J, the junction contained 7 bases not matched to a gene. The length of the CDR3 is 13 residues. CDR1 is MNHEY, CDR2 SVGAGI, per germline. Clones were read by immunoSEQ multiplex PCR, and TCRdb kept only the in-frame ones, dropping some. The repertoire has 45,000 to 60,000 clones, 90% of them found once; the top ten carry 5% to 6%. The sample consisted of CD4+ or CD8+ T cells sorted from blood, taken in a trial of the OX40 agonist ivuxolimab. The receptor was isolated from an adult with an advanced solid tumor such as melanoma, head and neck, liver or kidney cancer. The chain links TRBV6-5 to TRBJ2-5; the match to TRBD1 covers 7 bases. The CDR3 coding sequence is TGTGCCAGCGGGACAGTCGGGGCAGAGACCCAGTACTTC. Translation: CASGTVGAETQYF.